A selection of T cell receptor beta chains follows, all from one sample in a study of cytotoxic CD8 clonotypes in ibrutinib-treated CLL. Some clones are missing from TCRdb's copy, which holds only in-frame ones; the method was immunoSEQ multiplex PCR. Of approximately 40,000 clones in the sample, around 70% were seen once. The source was PBMCs, collected at disease progression, from a patient treated with ibrutinib. These receptors were taken from a human donor with chronic lymphocytic leukemia. CDR3s include the opening cysteine and the closing phenylalanine or tryptophan. Each record gives: clone size, V gene, D gene, J gene, CDR3 DNA, CDR3 protein. The D gene is left open where the match is weak. Some rows mark clone size as missing; the rest say once, few, many or name a class of expanded clone.

.,TRBV27,TRBD1,TRBJ1-1,TGTGCCAGCAGTTTTAGGACAGGGGGGTACACTGAAGCTTTCTTT,CASSFRTGGYTEAFF
.,TRBV13,.,TRBJ1-1,TGTGCCAGCAGCTTAGGCCTGGGAACCACTGAAGCTTTCTTT,CASSLGLGTTEAFF
.,TRBV4-1,.,TRBJ1-2,TGCGCCAGCTCGAGAGTAGGGAGGGACTATGGCTACACCTTC,CASSRVGRDYGYTF
.,TRBV18,.,TRBJ1-4,TGTGCCAGCTCGTCAATCCATTTCTTAGCAACTAATGAAAAACTGTTTTTT,CASSSIHFLATNEKLFF
.,TRBV23-1,TRBD1,TRBJ2-5,TGCGCCAGCAGACCCAGGGGGAAGTATGAGACCCAGTACTTC,CASRPRGKYETQYF
.,TRBV6-6,.,TRBJ1-5,TGTGCCAGCAGTTCCAGGGTGTATCAGCCCCAGCATTTT,CASSSRVYQPQHF
.,TRBV6-5,TRBD2,TRBJ2-7,TGTGCCAGCAGTTACATAGCGGGGGAGCGATACGAGCAGTACTTC,CASSYIAGERYEQYF
.,TRBV20-1,.,TRBJ2-7,TGCAGTGCTAGTCAGGGGTCCGAGCAGTACTTC,CSASQGSEQYF
.,TRBV7-2,.,TRBJ1-2,TGTGCCAGCAGCTTAGGGGGAAACTATGGCTACACCTTC,CASSLGGNYGYTF
.,TRBV2,.,TRBJ1-2,TGTGCCAGCAGTGAGGACTCAGGTGCTAACTATGGCTACACCTTC,CASSEDSGANYGYTF
.,TRBV12-5,.,TRBJ2-4,TGTGCTAGTGGGCGACATCCCTTAGCCAAAAACATTCAGTACTTC,CASGRHPLAKNIQYF
few,TRBV28,.,TRBJ1-2,TGTGCCAGCAGTTTGGGCAGCCTGCCCTATGGCTACACCTTC,CASSLGSLPYGYTF
.,TRBV13,TRBD2,TRBJ2-3,TGTGCCAGCAGCTTACTAAGCGGGGGGGTTGAAGATACGCAGTATTTT,CASSLLSGGVEDTQYF
few,TRBV6-1,.,TRBJ1-4,TGTGCCAGCAGCCTCGGTCTTTCGAACGGTGAAAAACTGTTTTTT,CASSLGLSNGEKLFF
.,TRBV18,.,TRBJ2-3,TGTGCCAGCTCTCAGAAGGGCCTCCCCACAGATACGCAGTATTTT,CASSQKGLPTDTQYF
.,TRBV2,.,TRBJ2-7,TGTGCCAGCAGTGGTGGCAGGTACCTCTCCTACGAGCAGTACTTC,CASSGGRYLSYEQYF
.,TRBV19,TRBD2,TRBJ2-1,TGTGCCAGTAGTATAGGGCTAGCGGGGGGTAGTAGTGAGCAGTTCTTC,CASSIGLAGGSSEQFF
.,TRBV2,.,TRBJ1-1,TGTGCCGTCCCCCGGGGGTTGAACACTGAAGCTTTCTTT,CAVPRGLNTEAFF
.,TRBV27,.,TRBJ2-3,TGTGCCAGCAGACCAGTGGGGGCTAGTAGAGATACGCAGTATTTT,CASRPVGASRDTQYF
.,TRBV4-1,TRBD1,TRBJ1-2,TGCGCCAGCAGCCAAGAAATGGACAGGGGGCGAGGCTACACCTTC,CASSQEMDRGRGYTF
.,TRBV27,TRBD1,TRBJ2-7,TGTGCCAGCAGTTCTAGACCGGGACAGGGGGTCCACGAGCAGTACTTC,CASSSRPGQGVHEQYF
.,TRBV27,.,TRBJ2-6,TGTGCCAGCAGTTTAGCGGACTCTGGGGCCAACGTCCTGACTTTC,CASSLADSGANVLTF
once,TRBV2,.,TRBJ1-2,TGTGCCAGCAGTGGCTGGACAGACGCTAACTATGGCTACACCTTC,CASSGWTDANYGYTF
few,TRBV4-2,TRBD2,TRBJ2-1,TGTGCCAGCGCGGCCGGACTAGCGGGCTACAATGAGCAGTTCTTC,CASAAGLAGYNEQFF
.,TRBV2,.,TRBJ1-5,TGTGCCAGCAGTGACGCTGGGGGCAGTCAGCCCCAGCATTTT,CASSDAGGSQPQHF
.,TRBV4-2,.,TRBJ1-5,TGTGCCAGCAGCCAAGGGAGGGACCGAAACAATCAGCCCCAGCATTTT,CASSQGRDRNNQPQHF
few,TRBV6-1,.,TRBJ1-2,TGTGCCAGCAGGGACAGCTCCTTCTATGGCTACACCTTC,CASRDSSFYGYTF
once,TRBV6-1,TRBD1,TRBJ2-3,TGTGCCAGCAGCCTAGACAGGGGGTACACAGATACGCAGTATTTT,CASSLDRGYTDTQYF
.,TRBV19,.,TRBJ2-3,TGTGCCAGTAGCGGGCGTCGGTTAGGTACGCAGTATTTT,CASSGRRLGTQYF
few,TRBV27,TRBD1,TRBJ2-1,TGTGCCAGCCTCACCCGGGGACAGGGGAACCCTAATGAGCAGTTCTTC,CASLTRGQGNPNEQFF
few,TRBV28,.,TRBJ1-6,TGTGCCAGCAGATTCGGGGGGCAATATAATTCACCCCTCCACTTT,CASRFGGQYNSPLHF
.,TRBV6-1,TRBD2,TRBJ2-7,TGTGCCAGCAGTGACCCGGGACTAGCGGGAGAACTCGAGCAGTACTTC,CASSDPGLAGELEQYF
.,TRBV4-1,TRBD1,TRBJ2-1,TGCGCCAGCAGCCGGGGGACAGCCGACAATGAGCAGTTCTTC,CASSRGTADNEQFF
.,TRBV27,.,TRBJ2-3,TGTGCCAGCAGTTTGTATCCCCGGTTGGGAGATACGCAGTATTTT,CASSLYPRLGDTQYF
.,TRBV11-1,.,TRBJ2-1,TGTGCCAGCAGCTTACCAGGTCCCTACAATGAGCAGTTCTTC,CASSLPGPYNEQFF
few,TRBV30,.,TRBJ2-7,TGTGCCTGGAACCGGGACACTCGCTACGAGCAGTACTTC,CAWNRDTRYEQYF
.,TRBV7-6,TRBD2,TRBJ2-3,TGTGCCAGCAGCTTAGTTGCCGGGAGGTCAGATACGCAGTATTTT,CASSLVAGRSDTQYF
.,TRBV2,.,TRBJ1-1,TGTGCCAGCAGGGGACTGACTGAGGGGTCTGAAGCTTTCTTT,CASRGLTEGSEAFF
.,TRBV28,.,TRBJ1-1,TGTGCCAGCAGTTTAACGGGGGAGAACGCTTTCTTT,CASSLTGENAFF
.,TRBV6-5,.,TRBJ2-1,TGTGCCAGCAGACGTGGGCTGCGCTTTCATGAGCAGTTCTTC,CASRRGLRFHEQFF
.,TRBV2,.,TRBJ2-1,TGTGCCAGCAGTCTAGACTGGGACAATGAGCAGTTCTTC,CASSLDWDNEQFF
.,TRBV11-2,.,TRBJ2-1,TGTGCCAGCAGCTTCGTAGGGTATACCGCTAATGAGCAGTTCTTC,CASSFVGYTANEQFF